The rows below give T cell receptor beta chains drawn from one sample of a study of PD-L1 blockade in urothelial cancer. Some clones are missing from TCRdb's copy, which holds only in-frame ones; the method was immunoSEQ multiplex PCR. The table includes fewer than 40,000 clones, approximately 90% detected once. Sequences were derived from PBMCs, sampled around atezolizumab (anti-PD-L1) treatment. These TCRs come from a man in his 70s with urothelial cancer. The CDR3 runs from the conserved cysteine through the conserved F or W. D genes are given only for firm matches. Clone size is stated in some rows and not others, as once, few, many or a class when expanded.

>TRBD1|NA|TRBJ2-7|TRBV5-1
TGCGCCAGCAGCATACAGGGGGCCAACGAGCAGTACTTC
CASSIQGANEQYF
>TRBD1|NA|TRBJ2-1|TRBV9
TGTGCCAGCAGCGTAGCCGTTTGGGACAGGGGCAATAATGAGCAGTTCTTC
CASSVAVWDRGNNEQFF
>TRBD1|NA|TRBJ2-7|TRBV7-8
TGTGCCAGCAGCTTAGGGACAGGGGTCTCCTACGAGCAGTACTTC
CASSLGTGVSYEQYF
>NA|NA|TRBJ1-1|TRBV5-6
TGTGCCAGCAGCTTGTATAGGAACACTGAAGCTTTCTTT
CASSLYRNTEAFF
>NA|NA|TRBJ1-2|TRBV5-4
TGTGCCAGCAGCTTGGACGGTAATGGCTACACCTTC
CASSLDGNGYTF
>NA|NA|TRBJ2-6|TRBV12-1
TGTGCCAGCAGCTTTGTGGAGGGAGTAGCTGGGGCCAACGTCCTGACTTTC
CASSFVEGVAGANVLTF
>TRBD1|NA|TRBJ2-3|TRBV2
TGTGCCAGCACCGACAGGGGGCGCGGAGATACGCAGTATTTT
CASTDRGRGDTQYF
>NA|NA|TRBJ1-4|TRBV10-1
TGCGCCCTATGGGGGCAGGGTGGGGAAAAACTGTTTTTT
CALWGQGGEKLFF
>TRBD1|NA|TRBJ1-2|TRBV5-1
TGCGCCAGCAGGTCCCAGGGGGCAATTGGTGGCTACACCTTC
CASRSQGAIGGYTF
>NA|NA|TRBJ2-7|TRBV4-1
TGCGCCAGCAGCCTCCGAGGGGCGGGGTACGAGCAGTACTTC
CASSLRGAGYEQYF
>TRBD1|NA|TRBJ2-2|TRBV5-1
TGCGCCAGCCAACGGACAGGGGATAGCACCGGGGAGCTGTTTTTT
CASQRTGDSTGELFF
>NA|once|TRBJ2-5|TRBV7-9
TGTGCCAGCAGCTTATGGTCGTCAAACCAGGAGACCCAGTACTTC
CASSLWSSNQETQYF
>TRBD2|NA|TRBJ2-1|TRBV11-2
TGTGCCAGCGCAAACGGCCGGGCTAGCGGGTTGAATGAGCAGTTCTTC
CASANGRASGLNEQFF
>TRBD1|NA|TRBJ2-5|TRBV5-1
TGCGCCAGCGGCCGGGACAGGGGGCCTGGTAGGGAGACCCAGTACTTC
CASGRDRGPGRETQYF
>TRBD1|few|TRBJ1-3|TRBV25-1
TGTGCCAGCAGTGAGGCGACAGGGATATATTTT
CASSEATGIYF
>NA|NA|TRBJ1-5|TRBV4-1
TGCGCCAGCAGCCAAACTCCCCCAGGGGTCGGCACGCCAACGGATAGCAATCAGCCCCAGCATTTT
CASSQTPPGVGTPTDSNQPQHF
>TRBD2|NA|TRBJ2-2|TRBV27
TGTGCCAGCAGTCGTCCTGGCGCGGGAGATTCCACCGGGGAGCTGTTTTTT
CASSRPGAGDSTGELFF
>TRBD1|NA|TRBJ2-2|TRBV5-4
TGTGCCAGCAGCATACGACAGGGGGCTAGCGGGGAGCTGTTTTTT
CASSIRQGASGELFF
>TRBD1|NA|TRBJ2-7|TRBV7-3
TGTGCCAGCAGCCCGGGACAGGGGCCCTACGAGCAGTACTTC
CASSPGQGPYEQYF
>TRBD2|NA|TRBJ2-1|TRBV5-1
TGCGCCAGCAGCCCAAGAGTAGCGGGGGCGAACTACAATGAGCAGTTCTTC
CASSPRVAGANYNEQFF
>TRBD2|NA|TRBJ2-1|TRBV6-6
TGTGCCAGCAGTTACGCCAGCGGGAGGGCCGATGAGCAGTTCTTC
CASSYASGRADEQFF
>NA|NA|TRBJ2-6|TRBV28
TGTGCCAGCAGTAAAAGTTTTAGGGTCAGGGGCTCTGGGGCCAACGTCCTGACTTTC
CASSKSFRVRGSGANVLTF
>NA|NA|TRBJ2-3|TRBV10-2
TGCGCCAGCAGTGACAGGGGCCCTAGCACAGATACGCAGTATTTT
CASSDRGPSTDTQYF
>NA|NA|TRBJ1-1|TRBV27
TGTGCCAGCAGTCCGGCCCGGGGCACTGAAGCTTTCTTT
CASSPARGTEAFF
>NA|NA|TRBJ2-7|TRBV28
TGTGCCAGCAGTCACGGCGCAGGGGGGTACGAGCAGTACTTC
CASSHGAGGYEQYF
>NA|NA|TRBJ2-7|TRBV6-1
TGTGCCAGCAGACCAGGGGTCTACGAGCAGTACTTC
CASRPGVYEQYF
>TRBD2|NA|TRBJ2-1|TRBV14
TGTGCCAGCAGCCAAGATACGGGAGGTTGGAATGAGCAGTTCTTC
CASSQDTGGWNEQFF
>TRBD1|NA|TRBJ2-5|TRBV5-5
TGTGCCAGCAGCCGGACAGGGTCGGAGACCCAGTACTTC
CASSRTGSETQYF
>NA|NA|TRBJ2-5|TRBV9
TGTGCCAGCAGCGTAGCTGTACAGGCCCAAGAGACCCAGTACTTC
CASSVAVQAQETQYF
>NA|NA|TRBJ1-2|TRBV19
TGTGCCAGTAGTGACAGCGGGAACTATGGCTACACCTTC
CASSDSGNYGYTF
>NA|NA|TRBJ1-1|TRBV28
TGTGCCAGCGGAGATGTGAGGGCCGGTGACACAATGAACACTGAAGCTTTCTTT
CASGDVRAGDTMNTEAFF
>NA|NA|TRBJ2-7|TRBV7-2
TGTGCCAGCAGCTTGAGCGGCTCCTACGAGCAGTACTTC
CASSLSGSYEQYF
>TRBD2|NA|TRBJ2-2|TRBV7-3
TGTGCCAGCAGCTTCCCGGGGAGGGCCGGGGAGCTGTTTTTT
CASSFPGRAGELFF
>TRBD1|NA|TRBJ2-7|TRBV28
TGTGCCAGCAGCCGGACAGGGGGCCCCTCCTACGAGCAGTACTTC
CASSRTGGPSYEQYF
>TRBD1|NA|TRBJ2-6|TRBV6-1
TGTGCCAGCAGACCCGGACAGGCTGGGGCCAACGTCCTGACTTTC
CASRPGQAGANVLTF
>NA|NA|TRBJ2-3|TRBV5-1
TGCGCCAGCAGAGAGGGAGATACGCAGTATTTT
CASREGDTQYF
>NA|NA|TRBJ1-1|TRBV25-1
TGTGCCAGCAGTGCTAGTCTCGGGGGTAACACTGAAGCTTTCTTT
CASSASLGGNTEAFF
>NA|NA|TRBJ1-4|TRBV5-1
TGCGCCAGCAGCTTGGAAGGAGTCGAAAAACTGTTTTTT
CASSLEGVEKLFF
>NA|NA|TRBJ2-4|TRBV27
TGTGCCAGCAGTTTAGGGCGAAGAAACATTCAGTACTTC
CASSLGRRNIQYF
>NA|NA|TRBJ1-5|TRBV27
TGTGCCAGCAAAGGCAGGGCCGATCAGCCCCAGCATTTT
CASKGRADQPQHF
>NA|NA|TRBJ2-2|TRBV5-6
TGTGCCAGCAGCCTAGGACAGACGAACACCGGGGAGCTGTTTTTT
CASSLGQTNTGELFF
>NA|NA|TRBJ2-6|TRBV27
TGTGCCAGCAGTACCGGGACACCCAGGTCTGGGGCCAACGTCCTGACTTTC
CASSTGTPRSGANVLTF
>NA|NA|TRBJ1-2|TRBV15
TGTGCCACCAGCAGGGAGGTGGGGGGCTACACCTTC
CATSREVGGYTF
>TRBD2|NA|TRBJ2-5|TRBV5-4
TGTGCCAGCAGCTTGGGTCTCAGCGGGAGGGGCGAGGAGACCCAGTACTTC
CASSLGLSGRGEETQYF
>NA|NA|TRBJ1-5|TRBV2
TGTGCCAGCAGTGAAAGGGGTTCTCAGCCCCAGCATTTT
CASSERGSQPQHF
>NA|NA|TRBJ1-5|TRBV2
TGTGCCAGCGCATCAGGGTCGAGCAATCAGCCCCAGCATTTT
CASASGSSNQPQHF
>NA|NA|TRBJ1-3|TRBV15
TGTGCCACCAGCAGAGAGCAACCGGGCTCTGGAAACACCATATATTTT
CATSREQPGSGNTIYF
>NA|NA|TRBJ2-1|TRBV28
TGTGCCAGCAGTCCGGGACTCGAGCAGTTCTTC
CASSPGLEQFF
>TRBD1|NA|TRBJ1-2|TRBV19
TGTGCCAGTAGTATAAACGGACAGGGGAGAGGCTACACCTTC
CASSINGQGRGYTF
>NA|NA|TRBJ2-2|TRBV19
TGTGCCAGTACCCGCGCCGCGAACACCGGGGAGCTGTTTTTT
CASTRAANTGELFF
>NA|NA|TRBJ2-7|TRBV11-2
TGTGCCAGCAGGTCGACGGCGGGTGACTCCTACGAGCAGTACTTC
CASRSTAGDSYEQYF
>NA|NA|TRBJ1-3|TRBV28
TGTGCCAGCAGACATCAGGGGACTGGAAACACCATATATTTT
CASRHQGTGNTIYF
>NA|NA|TRBJ1-1|TRBV9
TGTGCCAGCAGCGTAGTAACGGGGAGTACTTTCTTT
CASSVVTGSTFF
>TRBD2|NA|TRBJ2-7|TRBV29-1
TGCAGCGTTCTAGCGGGAGGGTCCCGCTACGAGCAGTACTTC
CSVLAGGSRYEQYF